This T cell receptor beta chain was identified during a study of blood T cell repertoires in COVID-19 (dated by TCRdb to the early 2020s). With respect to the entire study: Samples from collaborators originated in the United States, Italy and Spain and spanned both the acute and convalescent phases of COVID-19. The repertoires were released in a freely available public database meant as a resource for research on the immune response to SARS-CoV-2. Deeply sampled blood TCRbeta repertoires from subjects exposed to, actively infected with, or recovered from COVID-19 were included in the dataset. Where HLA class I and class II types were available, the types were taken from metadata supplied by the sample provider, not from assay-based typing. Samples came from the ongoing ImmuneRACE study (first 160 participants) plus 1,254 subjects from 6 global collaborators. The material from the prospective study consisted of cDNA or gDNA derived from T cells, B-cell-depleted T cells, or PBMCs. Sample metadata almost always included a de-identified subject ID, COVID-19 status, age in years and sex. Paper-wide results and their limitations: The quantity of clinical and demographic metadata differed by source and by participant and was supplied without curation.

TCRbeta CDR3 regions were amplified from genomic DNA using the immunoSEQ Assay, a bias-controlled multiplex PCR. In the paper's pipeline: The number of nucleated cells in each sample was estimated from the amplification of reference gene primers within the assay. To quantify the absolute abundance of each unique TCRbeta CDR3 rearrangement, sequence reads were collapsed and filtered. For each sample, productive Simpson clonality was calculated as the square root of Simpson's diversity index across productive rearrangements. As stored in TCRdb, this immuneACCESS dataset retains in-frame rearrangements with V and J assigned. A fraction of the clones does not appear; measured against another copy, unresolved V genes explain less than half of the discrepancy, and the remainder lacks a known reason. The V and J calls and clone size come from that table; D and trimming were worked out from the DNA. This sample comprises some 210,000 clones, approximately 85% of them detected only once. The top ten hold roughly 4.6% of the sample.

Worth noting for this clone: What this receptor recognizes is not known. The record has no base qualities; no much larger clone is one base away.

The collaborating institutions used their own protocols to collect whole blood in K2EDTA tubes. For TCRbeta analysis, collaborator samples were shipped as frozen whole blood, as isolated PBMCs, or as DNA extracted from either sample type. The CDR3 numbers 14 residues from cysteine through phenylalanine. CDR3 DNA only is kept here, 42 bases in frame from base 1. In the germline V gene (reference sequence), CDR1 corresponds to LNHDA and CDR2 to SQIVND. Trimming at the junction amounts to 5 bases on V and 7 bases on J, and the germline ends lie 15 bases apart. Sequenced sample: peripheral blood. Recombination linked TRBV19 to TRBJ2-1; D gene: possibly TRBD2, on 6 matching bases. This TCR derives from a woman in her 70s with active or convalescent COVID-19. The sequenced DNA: TGTGCCAGTAGTCCAAGACTAGATAGAAATGAGCAGTTCTTC. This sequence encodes CASSPRLDRNEQFF.